Below, 19 T cell receptor beta chains from the same sample are listed, as sequenced in a study of identical twins. MiXCR, run by TCRdb on the 5' RACE reads, gives a single entry per CDR3 protein. The table lists under 1 million distinct CDR3 sequences, 9% to 15% of them singletons. These same data were also listed under a study on yellow fever vaccine responses in identical twins.

The sample was PBMCs. The source of these receptors is a woman aged 18-30 years in good health.

The rearrangement joins TRBV5-1 to TRBJ2-2, with D maybe TRBD2 (5 bases). Per germline, CDR1 SGHRS and CDR2 YFSETQ. This CDR3 has 16 residues. V gave up 4 bases and J gave up 3 bases, with 16 bases separating them. CDR3 sequence reads: CASSLRTGTDTGELFF. The CDR3 DNA reads as TGCGCCAGCAGCCTAAGAACGGGAACGGACACCGGGGAGCTGTTTTTT.

This clonotype was recorded at least ten times. V is TRBV10-1 and J is TRBJ2-1; the match to TRBD2 covers 13 bases. Trimming removed 0 bases from V and 4 bases from J; junction bases left unmatched: 3. The germline CDR1 and CDR2 sequences are WNHNN and SYGVQD (reference sequence). CDR3 length equals 17 residues. The CDR3: CASSESGLAGRYNEQFF. As DNA, the CDR3 is TGCGCCAGCAGTGAGTCGGGACTAGCGGGGCGTTACAATGAGCAGTTCTTC.

The V and J genes are TRBV29-1 and TRBJ1-1; D gene ambiguous. The CDR3 contains 13 residues. The V end lost 5 bases, the J end lost 3 bases, and 13 bases lay between the germline ends. Germline lookup yields CDR1 SQVTM and CDR2 ANQGSEA. The chain's CDR3 is CSVRPIGDTEAFF. In nucleotides, the CDR3 is TGCAGCGTTCGCCCCATTGGGGACACTGAAGCTTTCTTT.

The table lists this clonotype with a few counts. The chain links TRBV20-1 to TRBJ2-3; D is possibly TRBD1 or TRBD2 (5 bases each). V was cut by 1 base and J by 3 bases, with 11 bases left in between. Germline CDR1 DFQATT, CDR2 SNEGSKA (reference sequence). CDR3 size: 14 residues. CDR3 in amino acids: CSARGGATTDTQYF. As DNA, the CDR3 is TGCAGTGCTAGAGGAGGGGCCACGACAGATACGCAGTATTTT.

This clonotype came up many times. The chain combines TRBV6-5 with TRBJ2-3; 8 bases map to TRBD1. Germline values: CDR1 MNHEY, CDR2 SVGAGI. V was pared by 0 bases and J by 1 base, with 0 bases of the junction left unmatched. This CDR3 has 15 residues. In nucleotides, the CDR3 is TGTGCCAGCAGTTACTCGGACAGGGGCACAGATACGCAGTATTTT. Protein product: CASSYSDRGTDTQYF.

The table lists this clonotype with a few counts. V gene TRBV15 combines with J gene TRBJ2-5, with D unresolved. This CDR3 has 14 residues. Germline V CDR1 and CDR2: LNHNV, YYDKDF (reference sequence). V was shortened by 0 bases and J by 5 bases, with 10 bases between the two germline ends. In nucleotides, the CDR3 is TGTGCCACCAGCAGAGATCTGGCGACGGAGACCCAGTACTTC. Amino acids: CATSRDLATETQYF. Drawing the rest from reference TRBV15 and TRBJ2-5, the complete variable domain is DAMVIQNPRYQVTQFGKPVTLSCSQTLNHNVMYWYQQKSSQAPKLLFHYYDKDFNNEADTPDNFQSRRPNTSFCFLDIRSPGLGDTAMYLCATSRDLATETQYFGPGTRLLVL.

The chain recombines TRBV27 with TRBJ2-3; tentative D call: TRBD2 (6 bases). CDR1 and CDR2 (germline): MNHEY, SMNVEV (reference sequence). The V and J ends lost 4 bases and 0 bases respectively, with 11 bases between them. The CDR3 runs 15 residues. The DNA of the CDR3 is TGTGCCAGCAGTTCGGACGGGGGTAGCACAGATACGCAGTATTTT. This codes for CASSSDGGSTDTQYF.

The chain links TRBV29-1 to TRBJ2-7; TRBD1 aligns across 9 bases. The CDR3 is 14 residues long. Trimming cost V 7 bases and J 3 bases; bases outside gene matches: 10. CDR1 SQVTM and CDR2 ANQGSEA come from the germline V gene. The CDR3 DNA reads TGCAGCGCCGCGGGACAGGGAGAAATCTACGAGCAGTACTTC. Encoded protein: CSAAGQGEIYEQYF.

In this sample, this clonotype turned up many times. This chain uses TRBV5-6 with TRBJ2-7, with a tentative D call TRBD2 (6 bases). CDR1 is SGHDT and CDR2 is YYEEEE in the germline V gene. Deletions cut 3 bases from V and 5 bases from J, with 18 bases between. The CDR3 extends over 15 amino acids. The CDR3: CASSWDLNQLNEQYF. In DNA, the CDR3 is TGTGCCAGCAGCTGGGACTTAAATCAGCTGAACGAGCAGTACTTC.

The sample holds a few counts of this clonotype. V usage is TRBV7-2 and J usage is TRBJ2-7; 9 nucleotides line up with TRBD2. The CDR3 is 15 amino acids. The germline gives CDR1 SGHTA, CDR2 FQGNSA. V was pared by 2 bases and J by 1 base, with 3 bases of the junction left unmatched. The CDR3 DNA reads as TGTGCCAGCAGCTTAAAGACTAGCGGATCCTACGAGCAGTACTTC. Translating it yields CASSLKTSGSYEQYF.

This clonotype was detected ten times or more. This chain links TRBV7-3 with TRBJ2-2, with D uncertain. The CDR3 spans 15 residues. Trimming shortened V by 4 bases and J by 4 bases, and 13 bases separated the two germline ends. Germline values: CDR1 SGHTA, CDR2 FQGTGA. The CDR3 here is CASSSDSKTTGELFF. CDR3 in DNA: TGTGCCAGCAGCTCCGACTCTAAAACCACCGGGGAGCTGTTTTTT.

This clonotype appeared a few times. V usage is TRBV3-1 and J usage is TRBJ1-5; unclear D gene. V was cut by 2 bases and J by 8 bases, with 10 bases left in between. CDR1 is LGHDT, CDR2 YNNKEL, per germline (reference sequence). This CDR3 is built from 13 residues. CDR3 DNA sequence: TGTGCCAGCAGCCAACAGCCAAGGGAGCCCCAGCATTTT. This gives the protein CASSQQPREPQHF.

The CDR3 reads CASSPGGEHYGYTF. CDR3 in DNA: TGTGCCAGCAGTCCCGGGGGGGAGCACTATGGCTACACCTTC. The chain uses TRBV12-3 or TRBV12-4 and TRBJ1-2; a weak D match, TRBD1 (5 bases). The CDR3 sequence is 14 residues long. Deletions cut 5 bases from V and 3 bases from J, with 13 bases between.

This clonotype was counted ten times or more. DNA of the CDR3: TGTGCCAGCAGCTTAGCGGCGGGACAGTTCTCTGGGGCCAACGTCCTGACTTTC. Protein product: CASSLAAGQFSGANVLTF. V is TRBV11-1 and J is TRBJ2-6; the D gene is possibly TRBD1 (7 bases). Germline V gives CDR1 SGHAT, CDR2 FQDESV (reference sequence). The CDR3 has 18 amino acids. V lost 0 bases and J lost 0, with 12 bases in between.

This clonotype showed up many times. The chain links TRBV11-2 to TRBJ2-1, with D possibly being TRBD2 (5 bases). In germline, CDR1 is SGHAT, CDR2 FQNNGV. Deletions cut 6 bases from V and 0 bases from J, with 15 bases between. CDR3 size: 16 residues. The CDR3 DNA follows: TGTGCCAGCAGTCATCTCGGGGTTAGCTCCTACAATGAGCAGTTCTTC. Translation gives CASSHLGVSSYNEQFF.

This clonotype was recorded at least ten times. The chain joins TRBV27 to TRBJ1-4, with a weak D call TRBD1 (6 bases). V lost 6 bases, J lost 6 bases, and 14 bases lay in between. This CDR3 has 14 amino acids. The germline V gene has CDR1 MNHEY and CDR2 SMNVEV (reference sequence). CDR3 sequence (DNA): TGTGCCAGCAGCCCCCGAAGGGGGGATGAAAAACTGTTTTTT. Protein product: CASSPRRGDEKLFF.

There are a few counts of this clonotype. V usage is TRBV12-3 or TRBV12-4 and J usage is TRBJ2-1; TRBD2 agrees at 9 bases. Germline trimming cut 4 bases from V and 2 bases from J; bases unmatched to any gene: 9. The CDR3 is 17 residues long. CDR3 bases: TGTGCCAGCAGTTCGGGGATAGCGGGAGTTCCCTACAATGAGCAGTTCTTC. Its protein product is CASSSGIAGVPYNEQFF.

The chain uses TRBV12-3 or TRBV12-4 and TRBJ2-1; D might be TRBD2 (6 bases). The CDR3 length is 13 residues. V was trimmed by 7 bases and J by 5 bases, leaving 12 bases between them. The CDR3 loop reads CASTPTRDNEQFF. As DNA, the CDR3 is TGTGCCAGCACCCCGACTAGAGACAATGAGCAGTTCTTC.

This clonotype was counted a few times. The DNA of the CDR3 is TGCGCCAGCGCGCCCGGGAGGGTTCACACCGGGGAGCTGTTTTTT. Its translation is CASAPGRVHTGELFF. The rearrangement uses TRBV4-1 and TRBJ2-2, with 8 bases matching TRBD2. Losses at the gene ends were 8 bases for V and 3 bases for J; bases not matched to a gene: 8. The germline gives CDR1 MGHRA, CDR2 YSYEKL. This CDR3 is 15 amino acids long.